The source of this T cell receptor (beta chain) is a study of blood T cell repertoires in COVID-19. The V gene end was trimmed by 0 bases and the J gene end by 7 bases; junction bases not matched to a gene: 10. The germline V gene encodes CDR1 LGHNA and CDR2 YSLEER. This CDR3 is 18 amino acids long. The method was immunoSEQ multiplex PCR; TCRdb's version includes in-frame clones alone and lacks a portion of them. The data hold about 260,000 clones, with roughly 90% observed a single time. What was sequenced was peripheral blood. The receptor was derived from a human donor in a cohort sampled during active COVID-19. This chain links TRBV4-3 with TRBJ2-1, with 12 positions matching TRBD2. The CDR3 DNA is TGCGCCAGCAGCCAAGATTTGACTAGCGGGAGAGGGGCGAATGAGCAGTTCTTC. This gives the protein CASSQDLTSGRGANEQFF.